A selection of T cell receptor beta chains follows, all from one sample in a study of PD-1 blockade in classical Hodgkin lymphoma. The data were produced by immunoSEQ multiplex PCR, yet TCRdb's version contains in-frame clones alone and is incomplete. The table records 9,500 to 15,000 clones, approximately 80% of them present only once. This sample comprised CD4+ T cells from blood, obtained at baseline. These receptor sequences come from a human donor with classical Hodgkin lymphoma. Each CDR3 is given with its conserved first and last residue. Fields, in order: J gene, D gene, clone size, V gene, CDR3 protein, CDR3 DNA. A D gene is named only where the DNA matches it firmly. Some rows have no size entry. The others give once, few or many, or a class for an expanded clone.

j_gene: TRBJ2-7
d_gene: TRBD1
abundance: NA
v_gene: TRBV10-3
CDR3aa: CAIGRGTAEQYF
CDR3nt: TGTGCCATCGGCCGAGGGACAGCCGAGCAGTACTTC

j_gene: TRBJ2-5
d_gene: NA
abundance: NA
v_gene: TRBV6-5
CDR3aa: CASSPGGTDGTQYF
CDR3nt: TGTGCCAGCAGCCCAGGGGGGACAGATGGGACCCAGTACTTC

j_gene: TRBJ2-1
d_gene: TRBD2
abundance: once
v_gene: TRBV6-1
CDR3aa: CASSEDERGVLF
CDR3nt: TGTGCCAGCAGTGAAGACGAGCGGGGGGTGCTCTTC

j_gene: TRBJ1-5
d_gene: NA
abundance: once
v_gene: TRBV23-1
CDR3aa: CASISLVHKEPQHF
CDR3nt: TGCGCCAGCATTTCCTTGGTCCACAAAGAGCCCCAGCATTTT

j_gene: TRBJ2-2
d_gene: TRBD1
abundance: NA
v_gene: TRBV28
CDR3aa: CASSKNTGAGTGELFF
CDR3nt: TGTGCCAGCAGTAAAAATACAGGGGCAGGGACCGGGGAGCTGTTTTTT

j_gene: TRBJ2-4
d_gene: TRBD2
abundance: once
v_gene: TRBV6-1
CDR3aa: CASSERGVNIQYF
CDR3nt: TGTGCCAGCAGTGAACGGGGGGTGAACATTCAGTACTTC

j_gene: TRBJ2-3
d_gene: TRBD2
abundance: few
v_gene: TRBV7-2
CDR3aa: CASSPWTSSTDTQYF
CDR3nt: TGTGCCAGCAGCCCGTGGACTAGTAGCACAGATACGCAGTATTTT

j_gene: TRBJ1-1
d_gene: NA
abundance: NA
v_gene: TRBV6-6
CDR3aa: CASSYGEAFF
CDR3nt: TGTGCCAGCAGTTACGGGGAGGCTTTCTTT

j_gene: TRBJ2-7
d_gene: TRBD1
abundance: NA
v_gene: TRBV5-1
CDR3aa: CASSLETGGYEQYF
CDR3nt: TGCGCCAGCAGCTTGGAGACAGGGGGGTACGAGCAGTACTTC

j_gene: TRBJ2-2
d_gene: TRBD1
abundance: few
v_gene: TRBV9
CDR3aa: CASSVGTGMRTGELFF
CDR3nt: TGTGCCAGCAGCGTAGGGACAGGGATGAGGACCGGGGAGCTGTTTTTT

j_gene: TRBJ2-2
d_gene: NA
abundance: NA
v_gene: TRBV19
CDR3aa: CASSLWRFNTGELFF
CDR3nt: TGTGCCAGTAGTCTCTGGCGTTTTAACACCGGGGAGCTGTTTTTT

j_gene: TRBJ1-2
d_gene: NA
abundance: NA
v_gene: TRBV5-4
CDR3aa: CASSATPVGGYTF
CDR3nt: TGTGCCAGCAGCGCCACGCCGGTCGGAGGCTACACCTTC

j_gene: TRBJ1-5
d_gene: NA
abundance: NA
v_gene: TRBV6-1
CDR3aa: CASKDRLYQPQHF
CDR3nt: TGTGCCAGCAAAGACAGGTTGTATCAGCCCCAGCATTTT

j_gene: TRBJ1-3
d_gene: TRBD1
abundance: NA
v_gene: TRBV7-9
CDR3aa: CASSLRQGHSGNTIYF
CDR3nt: TGTGCCAGCAGCTTGAGACAGGGGCACTCTGGAAACACCATATATTTT

j_gene: TRBJ1-1
d_gene: TRBD1
abundance: NA
v_gene: TRBV10-3
CDR3aa: CAIRGQGEYTEAFF
CDR3nt: TGTGCCATCAGGGGACAGGGGGAATACACTGAAGCTTTCTTT

j_gene: TRBJ2-5
d_gene: NA
abundance: NA
v_gene: TRBV5-4
CDR3aa: CASSFRSASIQETQYF
CDR3nt: TGTGCCAGCAGCTTTAGGTCAGCCAGTATCCAAGAGACCCAGTACTTC